Sequencing of this T cell receptor (beta chain) was carried out in a study of blood T cell repertoires in COVID-19. Using immunoSEQ multiplex PCR, the repertoire was profiled, and TCRdb retains in-frame clones only, with some absent. The sample lists 300,000 to 450,000 clones; around nine tenths were seen once. The CDR3 spans 17 residues. CDR1 is LNHNV, CDR2 YYDKDF, per germline (reference sequence). Trimming stripped 5 bases from V and 1 base from J, with 18 bases between. Sequencing was carried out using PBMCs or T cells enriched from blood (not recorded which). This receptor was taken from a woman between 18 and 30 years old who had recovered from COVID-19. The chain links TRBV15 to TRBJ1-5, with a tentative D call TRBD1 (5 bases). The CDR3 protein is CATSRPVGGRSNQPQHF. The CDR3 DNA is TGTGCCACCAGCCGGCCTGTCGGGGGAAGGAGCAATCAGCCCCAGCATTTT.